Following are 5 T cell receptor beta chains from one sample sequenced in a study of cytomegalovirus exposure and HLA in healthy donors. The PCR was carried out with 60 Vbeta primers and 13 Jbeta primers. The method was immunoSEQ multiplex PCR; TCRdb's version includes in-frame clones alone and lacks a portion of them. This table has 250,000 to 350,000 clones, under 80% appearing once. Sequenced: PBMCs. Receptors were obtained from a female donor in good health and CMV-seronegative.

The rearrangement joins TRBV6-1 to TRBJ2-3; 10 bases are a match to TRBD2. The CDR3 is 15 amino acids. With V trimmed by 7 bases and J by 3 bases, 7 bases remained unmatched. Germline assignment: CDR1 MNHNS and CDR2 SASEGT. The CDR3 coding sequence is TGTGCCAGCAAGGAGCGGGAGGGATTTACAGATACGCAGTATTTT. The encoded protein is CASKEREGFTDTQYF.

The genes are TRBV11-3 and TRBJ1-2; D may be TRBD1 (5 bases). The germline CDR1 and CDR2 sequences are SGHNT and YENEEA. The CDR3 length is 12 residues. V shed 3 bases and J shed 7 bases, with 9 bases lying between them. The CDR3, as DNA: TGTGCCAGCAGCTTTAGTCAGGGTGGCTACACCTTC. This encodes CASSFSQGGYTF.

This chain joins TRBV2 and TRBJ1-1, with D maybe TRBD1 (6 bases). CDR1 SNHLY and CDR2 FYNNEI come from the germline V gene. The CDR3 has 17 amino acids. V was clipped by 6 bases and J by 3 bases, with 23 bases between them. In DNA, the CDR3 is TGTGCCAGCAGCCGGAGGGGGGGGAGTTTGGTGGACACTGAAGCTTTCTTT. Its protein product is CASSRRGGSLVDTEAFF.

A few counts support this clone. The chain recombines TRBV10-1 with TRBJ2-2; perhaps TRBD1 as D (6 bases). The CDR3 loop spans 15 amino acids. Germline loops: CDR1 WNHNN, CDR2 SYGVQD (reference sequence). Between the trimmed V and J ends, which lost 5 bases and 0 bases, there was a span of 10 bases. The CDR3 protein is CASSRDTANTGELFF. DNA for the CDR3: TGCGCCAGCAGTAGGGACACCGCGAACACCGGGGAGCTGTTTTTT.

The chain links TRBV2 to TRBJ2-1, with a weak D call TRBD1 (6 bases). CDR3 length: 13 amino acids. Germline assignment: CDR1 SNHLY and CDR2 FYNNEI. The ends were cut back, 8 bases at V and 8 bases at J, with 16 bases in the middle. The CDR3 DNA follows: TGTGCCAGCGACAGGACTCCTACGGATGAGCAGTTCTTC. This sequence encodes CASDRTPTDEQFF. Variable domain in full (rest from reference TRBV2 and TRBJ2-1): EPEVTQTPSHQVTQMGQEVILRCVPISNHLYFYWYRQILGQKVEFLVSFYNNEISEKSEIFDDQFSVERPDGSNFTLKIRSTKLEDSAMYFCASDRTPTDEQFFGPGTRLTVL.